This passage covers 26 T cell receptor beta chains from one sample sequenced in a study of blood T cells in healthy people across ages. Primers used in a second PCR of about 6 to 11 cycles were a sample-barcoded 5' primer and a J-beta primer mix. TCRdb independently ran MiXCR on the 5' RACE reads; one entry per CDR3 protein. The table records hundreds of thousands of distinct CDR3 sequences, under 35% of them present only once. The sequencing input was blood. The receptors derive from a woman over 75 in good health.

For this clonotype: Just one base apart from a much larger clone, this may be a read error. This chain uses TRBV6-5 with TRBJ2-5; the D is unclear. Germline V CDR1 and CDR2: MNHEY, SVGAGI. The CDR3 consists of 17 residues. V dropped 0 bases and J dropped 11 bases, with 25 bases sitting between them. CDR3 sequence reads: CASSYSFSPTFNNEQYF. The DNA for the CDR3 is TGTGCCAGCAGTTACTCGTTCAGCCCTACCTTCAACAATGAGCAGTACTTC.

As regards this clonotype: A much larger clone lies one base from this, so it may be a read error. The V call is TRBV12-3 or TRBV12-4, the J call TRBJ2-5; a possible D gene is TRBD1 (7 bases). The V and J ends lost 5 bases and 7 bases respectively, with 14 bases between them. The CDR3 has 13 residues. CDR3 coding DNA: TGTGCCAGCAGTCGACAGCAGGGGGGGACCCAGTACTTC. Translation gives CASSRQQGGTQYF.

This clonotype has ten or more counts. This chain uses TRBV6-2 or TRBV6-3 with TRBJ2-7; 10 bases are shared with TRBD1. With 5 bases clipped from V and 6 bases from J, the junction kept 4 bases outside the gene matches. The CDR3 is made up of 13 amino acids. The germline V gene has CDR1 MNHEY and CDR2 SVGEGT. CDR3 sequence: CASSRDRGTEQYF. In nucleotides, the CDR3 is TGTGCCAGCAGTCGGGACAGGGGCACCGAGCAGTACTTC.

A word on this clonotype: A read error is possible here, since a much larger clone lies one base away. The chain employs TRBV7-2 and TRBJ1-5; D not certain. The CDR3 sequence is 16 residues long. From germline, CDR1 is SGHTA and CDR2 FQGNSA. The CDR3 loop is CAGSLGLGWYNQPQHF. The CDR3 nucleotides read TGTGCCGGCAGCTTAGGATTGGGGTGGTACAATCAGCCCCAGCATTTT. The variable domain in full, completed from reference TRBV7-2 and TRBJ1-5, reads GAGVSQSPSNKVTEKGKDVELRCDPISGHTALYWYRQSLGQGLEFLIYFQGNSAPDKSGLPSDRFSAERTGGSVSTLTIQRTQQEDSAVYLCAGSLGLGWYNQPQHFGDGTRLSIL.

This clonotype was picked up many times. This chain connects TRBV7-2 to TRBJ1-4, with D unresolved. Germline assignment: CDR1 SGHTA and CDR2 FQGNSA. The V end was cut by 2 bases, the J end by 6 bases, with 7 bases between. The CDR3 has 13 residues. The chain's CDR3 is CASSLWEDEKLFF. CDR3 nucleotide sequence: TGTGCCAGCAGCTTATGGGAGGATGAAAAACTGTTTTTT.

This clonotype was counted many times. This chain connects TRBV20-1 to TRBJ2-7; 9 bases match TRBD1. CDR3 length: 14 amino acids. The V segment lost 6 bases and the J segment 5 bases; nucleotides outside the gene matches: 11. The germline V gene encodes CDR1 DFQATT and CDR2 SNEGSKA (reference sequence). The CDR3 is CSAKGQGNNNEQYF. As DNA, the CDR3 is TGCAGTGCCAAAGGACAGGGGAATAATAACGAGCAGTACTTC.

The chain is built from TRBV10-2 and TRBJ1-1; D unresolved. CDR3 length equals 12 residues. Germline V gene lookup returns CDR1 WSHSY and CDR2 SAAADI. Trimming cost V 0 bases and J 8 bases, with 7 bases left between them. CDR3 DNA: TGCGCCAGCAGTGAGTCCGCAGCCGAAGCTTTCTTT. It is translated as CASSESAAEAFF.

The V gene is TRBV6-1, the J gene TRBJ2-1; 11 positions agree with TRBD1. Germline CDR1 and CDR2: MNHNS and SASEGT. This CDR3 comprises 14 residues. Germline trimming cut 8 bases from V and 8 bases from J; bases unmatched to any gene: 8. CDR3 bases: TGTGCCAGCCAGGACAGGGGGCAGGGGTATGAGCAGTTCTTC. Its translation: CASQDRGQGYEQFF.

V gene TRBV6-2 or TRBV6-3 combines with J gene TRBJ1-1; D is perhaps TRBD1 (5 bases). Germline V CDR1 and CDR2: MNHEY, SVGEGT. This CDR3 is 15 amino acids long. Trimming left V 0 bases short and J 1 base short, with 9 bases between. CDR3 sequence (DNA): TGTGCCAGCAGTTACTCTGACAGTGGGAACACTGAAGCTTTCTTT. Protein: CASSYSDSGNTEAFF.

Only a few counts were recorded for this clonotype. The chain recombines TRBV6-5 with TRBJ1-1, with D uncertain. The CDR3 extends over 13 amino acids. V was cut by 5 bases and J by 0 bases, with 7 bases left in between. The germline gives CDR1 MNHEY, CDR2 SVGAGI. CDR3 residues: CASSPAMNTEAFF. DNA for the CDR3: TGTGCCAGCAGTCCGGCCATGAACACTGAAGCTTTCTTT.

This clonotype was recorded a few times. CDR3 DNA: TGTGCCAGCAGCCATGGCGGGCCGAACACCGGGGAGCTGTTTTTT. This encodes CASSHGGPNTGELFF. The V gene is TRBV4-2, the J gene TRBJ2-2; weak D call: TRBD2 (5 bases). The CDR3 is 15 amino acids. With 3 bases removed from V and 0 bases from J, the gap between germline ends came to 8 bases. Germline loops: CDR1 LGHNA, CDR2 YNFKEQ.

Only a few counts were recorded for this clonotype. The gene calls are TRBV7-2 and TRBJ1-1; 8 bases map to TRBD1. Germline-derived CDR1 and CDR2 are SGHTA and FQGNSA. The CDR3 spans 14 residues. J was trimmed by 4 bases and V by 6 bases; bases with no gene match: 7. The CDR3 DNA reads as TGTGCCAGCAGGCAGAGACAGGGGAGCACTGAAGCTTTCTTT. It translates to CASRQRQGSTEAFF.

The rearrangement joins TRBV6-2 or TRBV6-3 to TRBJ2-2; TRBD2 is a possible D gene (7 bases). The V gene's germline CDR1 is MNHEY and CDR2 SVGEGT. The CDR3 is 15 amino acids. V lost 7 bases and J lost 4, with 16 bases in between. CDR3 sequence: CASIAGGRVTGELFF. CDR3 DNA sequence: TGTGCCAGCATCGCCGGGGGGCGCGTCACCGGGGAGCTGTTTTTT.

This clonotype was counted at least ten times. This chain connects TRBV24-1 to TRBJ2-7; D ambiguous. This CDR3 spans 13 amino acids. Between the trimmed V and J ends, which lost 6 bases and 3 bases, there was a span of 11 bases. From germline, CDR1 is KGHDR and CDR2 SFDVKD. This CDR3 is CATSTANLYEQYF. CDR3 in DNA: TGTGCCACCAGTACAGCGAACCTCTACGAGCAGTACTTC.

Ten or more counts support this clonotype. The gene calls are TRBV7-9 and TRBJ2-1, with D possibly matching TRBD1 (6 bases). The CDR3 is 13 amino acids. Germline V gene lookup returns CDR1 SEHNR and CDR2 FQNEAQ (reference sequence). V shed 3 bases and J shed 7 bases, with 10 bases lying between them. CDR3 in amino acids: CASSFLGGNEQFF. The CDR3 region has the DNA TGTGCCAGCAGCTTCTTAGGGGGAAATGAGCAGTTCTTC.

In its sample, this clonotype was seen once. A read error may account for a junction end that differs from germline. The DNA of the CDR3 is TGTGCCAGCAGCCAGACGGGTGCAGGAGGCAATCAGACCCAGCATTTT. Protein: CASSQTGAGGNQTQHF. V is TRBV3-1 and J is TRBJ1-5; the D is unclear. CDR3 length equals 16 residues. Looked up from germline, CDR1 is LGHDT and CDR2 is YNNKEL (reference sequence).

Regarding this clonotype: A much larger clone lies one base from this, so it may be a read error. The CDR3, as DNA: TGTGCCAGCAGCTTAACTTGGGACAGGGGGGGCCCCCTAGTCAAAAACATTCAGTACTTC. Its protein product is CASSLTWDRGGPLVKNIQYF. The chain couples TRBV11-2 to TRBJ2-4; 11 bases are shared with TRBD1. The CDR3 consists of 20 residues. Germline CDR1 is SGHAT and CDR2 is FQNNGV. V gave up 2 bases and J gave up 3 bases; unmatched junction bases: 15.

This clonotype was seen only once. Since a much larger clone is just one base distant, this may be a read error. This chain connects TRBV20-1 to TRBJ1-5; 10 bases agree with TRBD1. The CDR3 spans 17 residues. In germline, CDR1 is DFQATT, CDR2 SNEGSKA (reference sequence). This chain's CDR3 is CSARPPTGGWSNQPHHF. CDR3 bases: TGCAGTGCTAGACCCCCGACAGGGGGCTGGAGCAATCAGCCCCACCATTTT.

This clonotype came up once. The chain carries TRBV7-9 and TRBJ2-1, with a weak D call TRBD2 (6 bases). CDR3 length: 17 residues. The V end lost 1 base, the J end lost 4 bases, and 17 bases lay between the germline ends. Germline V gene data show CDR1 as SEHNR and CDR2 as FQNEAQ (reference sequence). The CDR3: CASSLVIGVAAYNEQFF. In DNA form, the CDR3 reads TGTGCCAGCAGCTTAGTAATCGGGGTAGCGGCATACAATGAGCAGTTCTTC.

This clonotype was seen repeatedly, ten times or more. V usage is TRBV7-2 and J usage is TRBJ2-7; D might be TRBD1 (6 bases). Germline V lookup: CDR1 SGHTA, CDR2 FQGNSA. The CDR3 has 13 amino acids. The germline V and J ends were trimmed by 4 bases and 6 bases, with 13 bases remaining between them. Written as DNA, the CDR3 is TGTGCCAGCAGCTGGAAACAGGGTAGCGAGCAGTACTTC. It encodes CASSWKQGSEQYF.

This clonotype was observed a handful of times. This may be a read error: a much more frequent sequence differs by one nucleotide. The rearrangement joins TRBV6-5 to TRBJ2-5, with 8 nucleotides matching TRBD2. The CDR3 runs 22 residues. CDR1 and CDR2 (germline): MNHEY, SVGAGI. The CDR3 protein is CAGSYSRRGWVGRGGIQETQYF. CDR3 DNA sequence: TGTGCCGGCAGTTACTCCAGACGAGGGTGGGTCGGCCGGGGGGGTATCCAAGAGACCCAGTACTTC.

Comments on this clonotype: A much larger clonotype is one base distant, so this may be a read error. This sequence joins TRBV15 and TRBJ2-5; TRBD1 matches at 7 bases. The CDR3 length is 15 residues. Germline trimming cut 1 base from V and 11 bases from J; bases unmatched to any gene: 13. Per germline, CDR1 LNHNV and CDR2 YYDKDF (reference sequence). The CDR3: CATSRARTGIGEQYF. The CDR3 coding sequence is TGTGCCACCAGCAGAGCCCGGACAGGAATAGGTGAGCAGTACTTC.

This chain joins TRBV3-1 and TRBJ1-5; tentatively, D is TRBD1 (5 bases). The CDR3 has 14 amino acids. V was cut by 3 bases and J by 7 bases, with 13 bases left in between. CDR1 LGHDT and CDR2 YNNKEL come from the germline V gene (reference sequence). The chain's CDR3 is CASSHLGGEQPQHF. The CDR3 DNA reads as TGTGCCAGCAGCCACCTTGGAGGGGAACAGCCCCAGCATTTT.

This chain uses TRBV12-3 or TRBV12-4 with TRBJ1-2; D gene ambiguous. The V end was cut by 1 base, the J end by 8 bases, with 5 bases between. This CDR3 contains 11 residues. The CDR3 spells CASSLVSGYTF. Written as DNA, the CDR3 is TGTGCCAGCAGTTTAGTGTCAGGCTACACCTTC.

This clonotype was found a few times. This chain links TRBV2 with TRBJ1-5, with D possibly being TRBD1 (5 bases). Between the trimmed V and J ends, which lost 6 bases and 6 bases, there was a span of 18 bases. This CDR3 contains 15 residues. CDR1 and CDR2 (germline): SNHLY, FYNNEI. The DNA for the CDR3 is TGTGCCAGCAGCCAGGAGACCGGGGGTATTCAGCCCCAGCATTTT. This translates into CASSQETGGIQPQHF.

The chain couples TRBV21-1 to TRBJ1-1; the table's D call, TRBD1, has no DNA check behind it. TRBV21-1 corresponds to a pseudogene. This CDR3 region has 11 residues. The CDR3 region is CASPGVPKAFF. In DNA, the CDR3 is TGTGCCAGCCCGGGGGTTCCTAAGGCTTTCTTT.